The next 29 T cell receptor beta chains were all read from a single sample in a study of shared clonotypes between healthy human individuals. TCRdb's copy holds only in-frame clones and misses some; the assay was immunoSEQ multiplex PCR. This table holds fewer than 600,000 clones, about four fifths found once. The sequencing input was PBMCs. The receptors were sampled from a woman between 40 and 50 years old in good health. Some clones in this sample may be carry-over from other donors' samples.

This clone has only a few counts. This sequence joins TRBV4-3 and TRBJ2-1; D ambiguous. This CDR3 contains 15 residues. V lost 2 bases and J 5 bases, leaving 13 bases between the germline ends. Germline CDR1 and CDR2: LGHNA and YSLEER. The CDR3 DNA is TGCGCCAGCAGCCAACACCGAGAAGTCGACAATGAGCAGTTCTTC. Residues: CASSQHREVDNEQFF.

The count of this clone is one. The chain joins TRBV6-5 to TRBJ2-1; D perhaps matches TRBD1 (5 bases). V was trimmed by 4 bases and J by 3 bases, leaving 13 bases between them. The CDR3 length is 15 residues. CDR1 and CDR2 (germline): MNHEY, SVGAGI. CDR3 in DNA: TGTGCCAGCAGTTTGGGTGGGGCTGGCTACAATGAGCAGTTCTTC. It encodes CASSLGGAGYNEQFF.

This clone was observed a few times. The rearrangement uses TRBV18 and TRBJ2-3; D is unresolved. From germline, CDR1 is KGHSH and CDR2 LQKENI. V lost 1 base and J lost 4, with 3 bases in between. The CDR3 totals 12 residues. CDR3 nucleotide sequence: TGTGCCAGCTCACCACTTCCAGATACGCAGTATTTT. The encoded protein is CASSPLPDTQYF.

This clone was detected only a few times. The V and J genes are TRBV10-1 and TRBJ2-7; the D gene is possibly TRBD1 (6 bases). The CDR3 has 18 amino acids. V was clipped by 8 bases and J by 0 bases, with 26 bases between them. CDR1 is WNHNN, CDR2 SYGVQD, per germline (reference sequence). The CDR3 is CASPKGVIWLKSSYEQYF. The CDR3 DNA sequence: TGCGCCAGCCCTAAGGGGGTTATTTGGCTGAAAAGCTCCTACGAGCAGTACTTC.

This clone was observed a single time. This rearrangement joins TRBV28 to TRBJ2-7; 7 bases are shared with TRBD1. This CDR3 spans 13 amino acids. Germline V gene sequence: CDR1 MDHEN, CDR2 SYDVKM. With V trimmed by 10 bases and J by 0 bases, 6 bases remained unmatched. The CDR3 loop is CATEDRYSYEQYF. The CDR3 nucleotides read TGTGCCACCGAGGACAGGTACTCCTACGAGCAGTACTTC.

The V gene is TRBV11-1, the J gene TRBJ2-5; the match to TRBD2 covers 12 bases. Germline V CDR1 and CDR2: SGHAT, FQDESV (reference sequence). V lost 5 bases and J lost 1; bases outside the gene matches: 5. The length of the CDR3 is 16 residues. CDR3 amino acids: CASSARLAGAQETQYF. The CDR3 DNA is TGTGCCAGCAGCGCTAGACTAGCGGGAGCCCAAGAGACCCAGTACTTC.

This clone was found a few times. The CDR3 loop reads CSVAPVSGRYEPQHF. The DNA for the CDR3 is TGCAGCGTTGCCCCAGTCTCGGGTCGGTACGAGCCCCAGCATTTT. This chain connects TRBV29-1 to TRBJ1-5; D gene uncertain. The V gene lost 4 bases and the J gene lost 8 bases, with 21 bases spanning the gap. The CDR3 loop spans 15 amino acids. Germline V gene sequence: CDR1 SQVTM, CDR2 ANQGSEA.

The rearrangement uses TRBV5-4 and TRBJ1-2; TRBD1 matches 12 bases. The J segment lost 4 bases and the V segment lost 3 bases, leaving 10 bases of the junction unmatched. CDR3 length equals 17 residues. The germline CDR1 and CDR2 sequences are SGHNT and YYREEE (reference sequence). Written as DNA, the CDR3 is TGTGCCAGCAGCTCGGACGGGACAGGGGGCTTGATCTATGGCTACACCTTC. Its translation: CASSSDGTGGLIYGYTF.

CDR3 DNA sequence: TGTGCCAGCAGCTTAGGTCGGACTAGCAATGAGCAGTTCTTC. Encoded protein: CASSLGRTSNEQFF. The chain joins TRBV11-2 to TRBJ2-1, with 7 bases identical to TRBD2. Germline V gives CDR1 SGHAT, CDR2 FQNNGV. V trimming: 1 base; J trimming: 6 bases; junction bases outside the gene matches: 3. The CDR3 runs to 14 residues.

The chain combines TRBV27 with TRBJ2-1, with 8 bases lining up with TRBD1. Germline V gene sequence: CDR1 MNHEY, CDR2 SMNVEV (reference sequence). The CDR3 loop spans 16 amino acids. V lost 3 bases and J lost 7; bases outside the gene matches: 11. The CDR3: CASSFSGGFLVNEQFF. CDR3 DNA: TGTGCCAGCAGTTTTTCAGGGGGCTTCTTAGTTAATGAGCAGTTCTTC.

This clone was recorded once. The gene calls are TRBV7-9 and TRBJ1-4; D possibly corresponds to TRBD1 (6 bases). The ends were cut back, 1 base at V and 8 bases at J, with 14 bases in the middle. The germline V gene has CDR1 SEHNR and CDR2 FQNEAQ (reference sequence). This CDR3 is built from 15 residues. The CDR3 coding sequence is TGTGCCAGCAGCTTAGGGTCCCGGGGGCGAGAAAAACTGTTTTTT. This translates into CASSLGSRGREKLFF.

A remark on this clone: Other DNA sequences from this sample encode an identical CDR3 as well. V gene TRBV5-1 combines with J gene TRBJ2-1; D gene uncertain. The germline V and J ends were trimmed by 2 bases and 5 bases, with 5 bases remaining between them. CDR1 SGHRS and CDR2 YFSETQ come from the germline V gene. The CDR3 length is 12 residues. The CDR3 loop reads CASSFQNNEQFF. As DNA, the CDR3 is TGCGCCAGCAGCTTCCAGAACAATGAGCAGTTCTTC. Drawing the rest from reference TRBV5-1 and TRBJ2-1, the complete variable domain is KAGVTQTPRYLIKTRGQQVTLSCSPISGHRSVSWYQQTPGQGLQFLFEYFSETQRNKGNFPGRFSGRQFSNSRSEMNVSTLELGDSALYLCASSFQNNEQFFGPGTRLTVL.

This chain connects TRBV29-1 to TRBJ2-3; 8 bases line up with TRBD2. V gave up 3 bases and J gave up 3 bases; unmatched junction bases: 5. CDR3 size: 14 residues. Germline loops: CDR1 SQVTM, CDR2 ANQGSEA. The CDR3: CSVEGLGSTDTQYF. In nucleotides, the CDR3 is TGCAGCGTTGAGGGACTAGGTAGTACAGATACGCAGTATTTT.

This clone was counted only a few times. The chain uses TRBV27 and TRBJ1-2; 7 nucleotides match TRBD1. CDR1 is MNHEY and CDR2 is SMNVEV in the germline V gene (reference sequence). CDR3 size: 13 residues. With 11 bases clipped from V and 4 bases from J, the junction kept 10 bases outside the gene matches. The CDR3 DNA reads TGTGCCCCGCCAGGGGACAGAACCTATGGCTACACCTTC. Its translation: CAPPGDRTYGYTF.

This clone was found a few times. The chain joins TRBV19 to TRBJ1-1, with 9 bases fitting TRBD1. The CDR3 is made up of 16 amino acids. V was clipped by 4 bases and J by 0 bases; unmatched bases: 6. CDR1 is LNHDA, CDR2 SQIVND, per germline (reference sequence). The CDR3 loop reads CASSTGQGGMNTEAFF. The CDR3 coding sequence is TGTGCCAGTAGTACGGGACAGGGAGGGATGAACACTGAAGCTTTCTTT.

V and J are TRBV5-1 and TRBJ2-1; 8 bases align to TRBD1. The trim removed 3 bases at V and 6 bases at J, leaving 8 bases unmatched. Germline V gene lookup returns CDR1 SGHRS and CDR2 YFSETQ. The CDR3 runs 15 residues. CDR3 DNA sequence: TGCGCCAGCAGCTGGGGGACAGGAGAGTTCAATGAGCAGTTCTTC. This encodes CASSWGTGEFNEQFF.

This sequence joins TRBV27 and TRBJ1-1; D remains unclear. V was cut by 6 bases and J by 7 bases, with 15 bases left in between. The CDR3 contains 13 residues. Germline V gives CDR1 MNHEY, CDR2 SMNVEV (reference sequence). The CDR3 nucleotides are TGTGCCAGCAGCCAGCCCCCGAGGGTTGAAGCTTTCTTT. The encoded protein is CASSQPPRVEAFF.

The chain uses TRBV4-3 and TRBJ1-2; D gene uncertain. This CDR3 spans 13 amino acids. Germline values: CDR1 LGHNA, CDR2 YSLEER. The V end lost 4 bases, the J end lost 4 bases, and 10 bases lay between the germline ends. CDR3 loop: CASSRRKTYGYTF. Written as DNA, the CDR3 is TGCGCCAGCAGCCGTCGAAAGACCTATGGCTACACCTTC.

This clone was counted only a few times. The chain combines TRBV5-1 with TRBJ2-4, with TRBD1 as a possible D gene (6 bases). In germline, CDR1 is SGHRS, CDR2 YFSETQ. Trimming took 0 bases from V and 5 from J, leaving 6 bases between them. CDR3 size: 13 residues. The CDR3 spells CASSLGTENIQYF. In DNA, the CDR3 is TGCGCCAGCAGCTTGGGGACAGAAAACATTCAGTACTTC.

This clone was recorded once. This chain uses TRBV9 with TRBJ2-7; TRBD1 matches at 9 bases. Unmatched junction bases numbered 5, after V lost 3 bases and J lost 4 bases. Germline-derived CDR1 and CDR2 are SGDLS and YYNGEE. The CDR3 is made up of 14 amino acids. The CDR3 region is CASSDEGTGYEQYF. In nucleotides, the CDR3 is TGTGCCAGCAGCGATGAGGGGACAGGGTACGAGCAGTACTTC.

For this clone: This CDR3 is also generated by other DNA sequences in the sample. The CDR3 loop reads CASSPKDRLNTEAFF. The CDR3 bases are TGTGCCAGCAGCCCCAAGGACAGGCTGAACACTGAAGCTTTCTTT. V gene TRBV7-9 combines with J gene TRBJ1-1; 7 bases match TRBD1. Looked up from germline, CDR1 is SEHNR and CDR2 is FQNEAQ (reference sequence). This CDR3 spans 15 amino acids. The ends lost 5 bases at V and 0 bases at J; junction bases unmatched: 6.

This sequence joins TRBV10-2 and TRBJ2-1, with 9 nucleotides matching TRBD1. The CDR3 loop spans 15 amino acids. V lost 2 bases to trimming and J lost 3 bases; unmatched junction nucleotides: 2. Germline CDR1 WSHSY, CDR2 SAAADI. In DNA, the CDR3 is TGCGCCAGCAGTGAGGGGACAGGGATCTACAATGAGCAGTTCTTC. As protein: CASSEGTGIYNEQFF.

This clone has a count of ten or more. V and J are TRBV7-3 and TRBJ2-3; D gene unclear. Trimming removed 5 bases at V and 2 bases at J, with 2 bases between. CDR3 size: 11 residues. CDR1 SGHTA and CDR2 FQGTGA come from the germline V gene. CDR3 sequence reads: CASSITDTQYF. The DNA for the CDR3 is TGTGCCAGCAGCATCACAGATACGCAGTATTTT.

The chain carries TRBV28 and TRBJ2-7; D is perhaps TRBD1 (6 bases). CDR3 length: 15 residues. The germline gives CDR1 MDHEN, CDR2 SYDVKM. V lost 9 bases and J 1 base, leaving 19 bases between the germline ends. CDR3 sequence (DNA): TGTGCCAGTGTCGGGGCGGACGACAGGTCCTACGAGCAGTACTTC. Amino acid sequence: CASVGADDRSYEQYF. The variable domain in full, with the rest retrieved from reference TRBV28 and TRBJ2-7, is DVKVTQSSRYLVKRTGEKVFLECVQDMDHENMFWYRQDPGLGLRLIYFSYDVKMKEKGDIPEGYSVSREKKERFSLILESASTNQTSMYLCASVGADDRSYEQYFGPGTRLTVT.

CDR3: CASSHTSPYEQYF. The CDR3 nucleotides are TGCGCCAGCAGCCACACTAGTCCCTACGAGCAGTACTTC. The rearrangement uses TRBV4-1 and TRBJ2-7; D possibly corresponds to TRBD2 (5 bases). Per the germline V gene, CDR1 is MGHRA and CDR2 is YSYEKL. Deletions cut 3 bases from V and 2 bases from J, with 8 bases between. The CDR3 has 13 residues.

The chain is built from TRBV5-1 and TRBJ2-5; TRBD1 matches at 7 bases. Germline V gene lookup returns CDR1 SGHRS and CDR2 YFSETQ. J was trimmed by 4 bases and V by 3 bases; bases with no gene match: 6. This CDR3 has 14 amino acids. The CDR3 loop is CASSSQTGSETQYF. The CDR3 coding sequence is TGCGCCAGCAGCTCCCAGACAGGGTCAGAGACCCAGTACTTC.

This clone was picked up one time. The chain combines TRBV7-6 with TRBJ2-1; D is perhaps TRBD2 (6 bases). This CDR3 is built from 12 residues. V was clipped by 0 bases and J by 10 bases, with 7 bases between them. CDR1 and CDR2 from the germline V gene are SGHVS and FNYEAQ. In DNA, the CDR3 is TGTGCCAGCAGCTTAGCAGCGGGCGAGCAGTTCTTC. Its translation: CASSLAAGEQFF.

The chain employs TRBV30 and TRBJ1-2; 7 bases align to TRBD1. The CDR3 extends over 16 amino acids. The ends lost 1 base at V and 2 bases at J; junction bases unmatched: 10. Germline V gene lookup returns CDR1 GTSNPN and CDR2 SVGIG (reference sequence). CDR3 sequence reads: CAWSAYTLRGNYGYTF. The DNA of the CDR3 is TGTGCCTGGAGTGCGTATACCCTCAGGGGGAACTATGGCTACACCTTC.

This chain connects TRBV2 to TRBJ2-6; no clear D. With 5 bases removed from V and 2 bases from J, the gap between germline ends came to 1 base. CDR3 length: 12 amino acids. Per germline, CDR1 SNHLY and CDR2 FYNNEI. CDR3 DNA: TGTGCCAGCAGTACTGGGGCCAACGTCCTGACTTTC. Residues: CASSTGANVLTF.